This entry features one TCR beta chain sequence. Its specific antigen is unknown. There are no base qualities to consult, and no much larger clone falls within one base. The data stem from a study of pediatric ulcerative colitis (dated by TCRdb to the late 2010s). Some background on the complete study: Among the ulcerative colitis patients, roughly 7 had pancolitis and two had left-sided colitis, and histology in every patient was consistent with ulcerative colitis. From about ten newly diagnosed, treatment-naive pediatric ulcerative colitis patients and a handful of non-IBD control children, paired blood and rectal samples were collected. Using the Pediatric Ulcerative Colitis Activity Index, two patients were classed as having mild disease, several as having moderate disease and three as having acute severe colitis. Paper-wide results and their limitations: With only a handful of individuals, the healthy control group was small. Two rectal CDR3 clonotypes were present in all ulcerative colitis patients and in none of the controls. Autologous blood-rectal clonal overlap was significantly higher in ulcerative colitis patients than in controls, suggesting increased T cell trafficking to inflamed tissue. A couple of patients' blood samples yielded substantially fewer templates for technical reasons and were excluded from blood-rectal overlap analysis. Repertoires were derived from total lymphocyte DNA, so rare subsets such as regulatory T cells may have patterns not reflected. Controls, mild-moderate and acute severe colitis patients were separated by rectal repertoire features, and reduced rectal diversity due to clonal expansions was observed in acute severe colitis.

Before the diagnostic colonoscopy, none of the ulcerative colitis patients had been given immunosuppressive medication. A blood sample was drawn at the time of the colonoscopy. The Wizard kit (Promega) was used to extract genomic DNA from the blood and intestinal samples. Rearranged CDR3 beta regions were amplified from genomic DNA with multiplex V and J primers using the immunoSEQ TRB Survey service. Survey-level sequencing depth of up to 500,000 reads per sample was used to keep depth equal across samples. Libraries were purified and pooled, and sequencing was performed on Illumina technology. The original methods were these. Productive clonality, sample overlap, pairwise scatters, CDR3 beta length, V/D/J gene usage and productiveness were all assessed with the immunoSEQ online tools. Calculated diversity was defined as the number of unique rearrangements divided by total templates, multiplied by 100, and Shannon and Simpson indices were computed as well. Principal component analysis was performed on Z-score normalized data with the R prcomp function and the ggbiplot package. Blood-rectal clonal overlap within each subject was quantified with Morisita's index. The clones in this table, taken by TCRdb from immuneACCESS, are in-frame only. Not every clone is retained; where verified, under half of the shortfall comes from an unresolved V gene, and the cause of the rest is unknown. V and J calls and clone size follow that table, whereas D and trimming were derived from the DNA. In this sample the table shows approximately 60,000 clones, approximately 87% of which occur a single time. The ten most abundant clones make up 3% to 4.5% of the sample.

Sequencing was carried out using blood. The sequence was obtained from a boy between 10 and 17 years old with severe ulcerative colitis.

The DNA sequence reads TGTGCCATCAGTGCTGGGGGCTACTCCTACGAGCAGTACTTC. It codes for CAISAGGYSYEQYF. In this chain, TRBV10-3 is recombined with TRBJ2-7; matching of 6 bases hints at TRBD1 as the D gene. Looking up the germline V gene yields CDR1 ENHRY and CDR2 SYGVKD. The CDR3, from cysteine to phenylalanine, totals 14 residues. The retained sequence is limited to the CDR3, 42 bases, with the frame set at the first base. V loses 4 bases of germline sequence and J loses 0 bases, and the interval between the two ends is 10 bases.